The source of this T cell receptor beta chain is a study of T cells of healthy individuals. This CDR3 region has 12 residues. The germline CDR1 and CDR2 sequences are DFQATT and SNEGSKA (reference sequence). Between the trimmed V and J ends, which lost 2 bases and 9 bases, there was a span of 11 bases. This clonotype occurred many times. TCRdb ran MiXCR on the 5' RACE reads and lists one entry per CDR3 protein. This table has roughly 87,000 distinct CDR3 sequences, roughly 18% appearing once. The chain joins TRBV20-1 to TRBJ1-5; D not resolved. The TCR sequence derives from a human donor in good health. The CDR3 nucleotides read TGCAGTGCTAGACCAAACCTCCCGCCCCAGCATTTT. This codes for CSARPNLPPQHF.